This T cell receptor (beta chain) was observed in a study of blood T cell repertoires in COVID-19. About the study: Sample material is recorded as cDNA or gDNA derived from T cells, B-cell-depleted T cells, or PBMCs.

Produced via immunoSEQ multiplex PCR; TCRdb's table is partial and in-frame only. Among more than 250,000 clones listed, about 90% were seen once. Ages ranged from roughly 18 to 95 years, with residence in under 25 US areas. The study assigned cohorts using participant-reported clinical history. V was trimmed by 4 bases and J by 8 bases, leaving 5 bases between them. In germline, CDR1 is SGHTA, CDR2 FQGTGA. This CDR3 is built from 10 residues. Sequencing was performed on PBMCs or T cells enriched from blood (not recorded which). The receptor was isolated from a woman under 40 who had recovered from COVID-19. This chain connects TRBV7-3 to TRBJ1-2; D is unresolved. The CDR3 DNA reads TGTGCCAGCAGCTCACAGGGCTACACCTTC. This translates into CASSSQGYTF.